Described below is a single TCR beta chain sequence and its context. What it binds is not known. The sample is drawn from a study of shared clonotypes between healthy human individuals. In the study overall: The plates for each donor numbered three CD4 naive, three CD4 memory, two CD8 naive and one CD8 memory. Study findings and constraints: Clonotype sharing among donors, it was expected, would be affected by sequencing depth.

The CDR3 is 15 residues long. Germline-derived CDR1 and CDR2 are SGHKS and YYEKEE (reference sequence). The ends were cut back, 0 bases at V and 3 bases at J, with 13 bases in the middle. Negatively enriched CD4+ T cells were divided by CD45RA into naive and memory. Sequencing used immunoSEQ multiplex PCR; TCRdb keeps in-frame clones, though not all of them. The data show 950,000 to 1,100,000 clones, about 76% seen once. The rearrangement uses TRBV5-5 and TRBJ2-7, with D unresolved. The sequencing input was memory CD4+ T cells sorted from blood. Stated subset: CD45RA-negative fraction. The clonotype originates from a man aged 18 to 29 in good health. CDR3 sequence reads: CASSLALSTVYEQYF. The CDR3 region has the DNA TGTGCCAGCAGCTTGGCGCTGAGTACAGTCTACGAGCAGTACTTC.